These T cell receptor beta chains were read from a single sample in a study of neurological immune-mediated disorders. TCRdb reanalysed the 5' RACE reads using MiXCR and keeps one entry per CDR3 protein. The sample lists 50,000 to 60,000 distinct CDR3 sequences; 2.5% were seen once. The material sequenced was PBMCs. These receptors came from a man between 45 and 60 years old with multiple sclerosis. Each CDR3 is given with its conserved first and last residue. The D gene is left open where the match is weak. Only part of the rows carry a size: once, few, many, or a class if the clone is expanded.

>TRBV12-3/TRBV12-4|TRBD2|many|TRBJ2-1
TGTGCCAGCAGTTTACTAGCGGCCGGTGAGCAGTTCTTC
CASSLLAAGEQFF
>TRBV20-1|-|many|TRBJ1-5
TGCAGTGCTAGATTCAGTCCCAATCAGCCCCAGCATTTT
CSARFSPNQPQHF
>TRBV20-1|TRBD1|many|TRBJ1-2
TGCAGTGCCTTCAACCCTACAGGGGAGAGCTATGGCTACACCTTC
CSAFNPTGESYGYTF
>TRBV4-2|TRBD1|many|TRBJ1-1
TGTGCCAGCAGCCTAACCCGGGACAGCGCTGGGGGAGCTTTCTTT
CASSLTRDSAGGAFF
>TRBV7-6|TRBD1|many|TRBJ2-2
TGTGCCAGCAGGTCCGGGACAGGGAACACCGGGGAGCTGTTTTTT
CASRSGTGNTGELFF
>TRBV5-6|TRBD1|many|TRBJ1-5
TGTGCCAGCAGCTTGTCCGGGGACAGACTTAGCAATCAGCCCCAGCATTTT
CASSLSGDRLSNQPQHF
>TRBV15|-|many|TRBJ1-2
TGTGCCACCAGCAGCGCGCCTGGGGCAGACGATGGCTACACCTTC
CATSSAPGADDGYTF
>TRBV20-1|-|many|TRBJ2-3
TGCAGTGGGGTAGCAACGGGCACACACACAGATACGCAGTATTTT
CSGVATGTHTDTQYF
>TRBV15|-|many|TRBJ1-4
TGTGCCACCAGCAGAGACGCAGACCCAATTAGGGAACTGTTTTTT
CATSRDADPIRELFF
>TRBV29-1|-|many|TRBJ2-5
TGCAGCGTTCAGGGATTAGGGGCCCTCTACTTC
CSVQGLGALYF
>TRBV9|TRBD1|many|TRBJ2-2
TGTGCCAGCAGCCCTGGGACAGGGCCCACCGGGGAGCTGTTTTTT
CASSPGTGPTGELFF
>TRBV20-1|-|many|TRBJ1-2
TGCAGTGCTTCCGGGGCCCCAATCTCCTATGGCTACACCTTC
CSASGAPISYGYTF
>TRBV10-2|TRBD2|many|TRBJ2-7
TGCGCCAGCAGTGAGTCGGCGGGGGGGCTGTGGGAGCAGTACTTC
CASSESAGGLWEQYF
>TRBV7-8|TRBD1|many|TRBJ1-6
TGTGCCAGCAGCCACGGACAGGCTAATTCACCCCTCCACTTT
CASSHGQANSPLHF
>TRBV3-1|TRBD1|many|TRBJ1-1
TGTGCCAGCAGCCAAGGGGGACAGGGAAGCACTGAAGCTTTCTTT
CASSQGGQGSTEAFF
>TRBV7-6|-|many|TRBJ2-3
TGTGCCAGCAGCGGGGGGAACTTGGGCCGTACGCAGTATTTT
CASSGGNLGRTQYF
>TRBV7-2|-|many|TRBJ2-1
TGTGCCAGCAGCAGAGTCGAGATTGAGCAGTTCTTC
CASSRVEIEQFF
>TRBV4-1|-|many|TRBJ1-3
TGCGCCAGCAGCCCATCAGGAACAGGCCCTTCCTCTGGAAACACCATATATTTT
CASSPSGTGPSSGNTIYF
>TRBV4-3|TRBD1|many|TRBJ1-5
TGCGCCAGCAGCCAAGATTCGACAGGGCCCGGCAATCAGCCCCAGCATTTT
CASSQDSTGPGNQPQHF
>TRBV29-1|-|many|TRBJ1-1
TGCAGTGCGAGGATGCCGAACACTGAAGCTTTCTTT
CSARMPNTEAFF
>TRBV5-1|-|many|TRBJ2-2
TGCGCCAGCACCCCGAAGGGGTTTGGCACCGGGGAGCTGTTTTTT
CASTPKGFGTGELFF
>TRBV10-3|TRBD1|many|TRBJ1-1
TGTGCCATCAGTGAGCCGGGACAGGGGCACACTGAAGCTTTCTTT
CAISEPGQGHTEAFF
>TRBV7-2|-|few|TRBJ1-6
TGTGCCAGCAGCTTAGAGGGTAATTCACCCCTCAACTTT
CASSLEGNSPLNF
>TRBV11-2|-|many|TRBJ1-6
TGTGCCAGCAGCCCGCGGGACGGGGGTAATTCACCCCTCCACTTT
CASSPRDGGNSPLHF
>TRBV7-9|TRBD2|many|TRBJ2-5
TGTGCCAGCAGCTTGACTAGCGGGGGGCAAGAGACCCAGTACTTC
CASSLTSGGQETQYF
>TRBV2|-|many|TRBJ2-5
TGTGCCAGCAGTTTGAGCGTTGAGACCCAGTACTTC
CASSLSVETQYF
>TRBV7-8|-|many|TRBJ2-5
TGTGCCAGCAGCCAGACGCGAGTCGCAGAGACCCAGTACTTC
CASSQTRVAETQYF
>TRBV18|-|many|TRBJ1-1
TGTGCCAGCTCACTCGCTAGGGACGCTGAAGCTTTCTTT
CASSLARDAEAFF
>TRBV4-2|-|-|TRBJ1-5
-
CAMYLCATSRSGTNQPQHF
>TRBV20-1|TRBD1|many|TRBJ1-2
TGCAGTGCACGACAGGGGTCGTATGGCTACACCTTC
CSARQGSYGYTF
>TRBV29-1|-|many|TRBJ2-5
TGCAGCGTTGAGCAGCAGCGTCAAGAGACCCAGTACTTC
CSVEQQRQETQYF
>TRBV11-3|TRBD1|-|TRBJ2-3
TGTGCCAGCAGCATCCCGTCGGCAGGGGGCTTCACAGATACGCAGTATTTT
CASSIPSAGGFTDTQYF
>TRBV12-3/TRBV12-4|-|many|TRBJ1-6
TGTGCCAGCAGTTCCCTGGCTGATAATTCACCCCTCCACTTT
CASSSLADNSPLHF
>TRBV28|-|many|TRBJ1-5
TGTGCCAGACTGCGAGCCGACGCCGGATTT
CARLRADAGF
>TRBV5-1|-|many|TRBJ2-7
TGCGCCAGCAGCTTGGGGCAGACCTACGAGGTGCAGTACTTC
CASSLGQTYEVQYF
>TRBV7-2|TRBD2|many|TRBJ2-7
TGTGCCAGCAGCCCCAGGGGGACTAGCGGCTACGAGCAGTACTTC
CASSPRGTSGYEQYF
>TRBV5-1|-|many|TRBJ1-1
TGCGCCAGCAGCTTGGAGGTAGCCTTGAACACTGAAGCTTTCTTT
CASSLEVALNTEAFF
>TRBV10-3|TRBD1|many|TRBJ2-5
TGTGCCATCAGTGAGTCGACAGGGGGAGGAGAGACCCAGTACTTC
CAISESTGGGETQYF
>TRBV29-1|TRBD1|many|TRBJ2-5
TGCAGCGGCACAAGACAGGGCGCGGAGACCCAGTACTTC
CSGTRQGAETQYF
>TRBV6-5|TRBD1|many|TRBJ2-1
TGTGCCAGCAGACTGGACAGGGAAGGGGGCAATGAGCAGTTCTTC
CASRLDREGGNEQFF
>TRBV5-1|-|many|TRBJ1-5
TGCGCCAGCAGCTTCGAGGGGCGCGGTCAGCCCCAGCATTTT
CASSFEGRGQPQHF
>TRBV12-3/TRBV12-4|TRBD2|many|TRBJ2-3
TGTGCCAGCCTTCCGGGGGGGCTTAGAGATACGCAGTATTTT
CASLPGGLRDTQYF
>TRBV12-3/TRBV12-4|-|many|TRBJ2-3
TGTGCCAGCAGTCCCTCCCTATGGGCTAGCGGCACAGATACGCAGTATTTT
CASSPSLWASGTDTQYF
>TRBV4-1|TRBD1|many|TRBJ2-3
TGCGCCAGCAGCCAAGCTGGCAGGGGGCAGGTTGGTCAGTATTTT
CASSQAGRGQVGQYF
>TRBV19|-|many|TRBJ1-1
TGTGCCAGTACTTGGGGGGGCACTGAAGCTTTCTTT
CASTWGGTEAFF
>TRBV12-3/TRBV12-4|-|many|TRBJ1-5
TGTGCCAGCAGTGGTTCAGGGGCCGCTAATCAGCCCCAGCATTTT
CASSGSGAANQPQHF
>TRBV4-3|TRBD2|few|TRBJ2-1
TGCGCCAGCAGCCAAGATAGGGGAGGGGACGGGCAGTTCTTC
CASSQDRGGDGQFF
>TRBV4-2|TRBD1|many|TRBJ2-7
TGTGCCAGCAGCCGGACAGGGGGCGACGAGCAGTACTTC
CASSRTGGDEQYF
>TRBV28|TRBD2|many|TRBJ2-5
TGTGCCAGCAGTCCCCCGGGGGGCCAAGAGACCCAGTACTTC
CASSPPGGQETQYF
>TRBV10-3|-|many|TRBJ1-4
TGTGCCATCAGTGACACTGAACGAAATGAAAAACTGTTTTTT
CAISDTERNEKLFF
>TRBV5-1|TRBD1|-|TRBJ2-2
TGCGCCAGCAGCTGGGGGACAGGGGGCACCGGGGAGCTGTTTTTT
CASSWGTGGTGELFF
>TRBV27|TRBD2|many|TRBJ2-1
TGTGCCAGCAGTGCCAGACTAGCGGGGGGATCCTACAATGAGCAGTTCTTC
CASSARLAGGSYNEQFF
>TRBV5-1|TRBD1|few|TRBJ2-5
TGCGCCAGCAGCTTGGAGGACAGGGGTCCGGAGACCCAGTACTTC
CASSLEDRGPETQYF
>TRBV24-1|TRBD1|many|TRBJ2-7
TGTGCCACCAGTGATTCGGACAGGGGGAGCGAGCAGTACTTC
CATSDSDRGSEQYF
>TRBV27|TRBD1|many|TRBJ2-2
TGTGCCAGCAGTTTAATAGGACAGGGGAACACCGGGGAGCTGTTTTTT
CASSLIGQGNTGELFF
>TRBV5-6|-|many|TRBJ2-1
TGTGCCAGCAGCTTGTGGCTGTCCTACAATGAGCAGTTCTTC
CASSLWLSYNEQFF
>TRBV28|TRBD1|many|TRBJ1-6
TGTGCCAGCAGTGCGGGGACAGGGGATAATTCACCCCTCCACTTT
CASSAGTGDNSPLHF
>TRBV20-1|-|many|TRBJ1-1
TGCAGTGCCCTTGGCGGGACGAACACTGAAGCTTTCTTT
CSALGGTNTEAFF